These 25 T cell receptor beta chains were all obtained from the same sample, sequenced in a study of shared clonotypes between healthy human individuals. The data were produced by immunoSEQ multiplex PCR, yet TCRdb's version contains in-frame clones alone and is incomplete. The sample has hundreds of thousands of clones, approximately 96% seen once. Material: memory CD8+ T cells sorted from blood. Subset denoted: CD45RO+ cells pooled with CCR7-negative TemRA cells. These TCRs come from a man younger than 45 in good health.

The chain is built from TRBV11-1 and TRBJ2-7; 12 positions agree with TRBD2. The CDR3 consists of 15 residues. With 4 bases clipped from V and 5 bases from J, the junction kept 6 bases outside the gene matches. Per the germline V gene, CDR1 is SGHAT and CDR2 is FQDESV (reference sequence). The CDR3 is CASSSRTSGIHEQYF. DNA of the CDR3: TGTGCCAGCAGCTCGAGGACTAGCGGGATCCACGAGCAGTACTTC.

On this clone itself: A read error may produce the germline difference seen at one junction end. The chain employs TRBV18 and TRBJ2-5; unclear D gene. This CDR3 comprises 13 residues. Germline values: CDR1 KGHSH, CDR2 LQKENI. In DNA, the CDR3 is TGTGCCAGCGCACCCGGAATTCAAGAGACCCAGTACTTC. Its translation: CASAPGIQETQYF.

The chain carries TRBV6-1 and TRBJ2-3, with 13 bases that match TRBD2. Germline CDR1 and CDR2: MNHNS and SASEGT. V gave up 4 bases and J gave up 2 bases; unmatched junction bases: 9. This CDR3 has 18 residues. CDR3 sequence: CASSAGLAGVVPTDTQYF. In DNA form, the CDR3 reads TGTGCCAGCAGTGCCGGACTAGCGGGAGTGGTTCCCACAGATACGCAGTATTTT.

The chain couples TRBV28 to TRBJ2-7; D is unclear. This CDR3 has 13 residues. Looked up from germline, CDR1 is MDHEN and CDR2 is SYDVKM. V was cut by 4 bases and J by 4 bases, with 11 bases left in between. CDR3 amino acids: CASSYDTLYEQYF. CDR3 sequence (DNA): TGTGCCAGCAGTTATGACACCCTATACGAGCAGTACTTC. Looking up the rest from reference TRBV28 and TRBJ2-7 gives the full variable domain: DVKVTQSSRYLVKRTGEKVFLECVQDMDHENMFWYRQDPGLGLRLIYFSYDVKMKEKGDIPEGYSVSREKKERFSLILESASTNQTSMYLCASSYDTLYEQYFGPGTRLTVT.

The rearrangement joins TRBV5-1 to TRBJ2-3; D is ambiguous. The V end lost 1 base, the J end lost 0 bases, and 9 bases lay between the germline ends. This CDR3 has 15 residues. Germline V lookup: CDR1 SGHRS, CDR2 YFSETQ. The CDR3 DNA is TGCGCCAGCAGCTTGAAGCCCCCGAGCACAGATACGCAGTATTTT. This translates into CASSLKPPSTDTQYF.

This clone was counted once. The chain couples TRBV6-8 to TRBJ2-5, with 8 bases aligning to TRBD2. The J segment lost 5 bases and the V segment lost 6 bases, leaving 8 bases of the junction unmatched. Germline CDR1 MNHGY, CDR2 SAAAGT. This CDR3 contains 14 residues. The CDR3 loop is CASSSPSGSETQYF. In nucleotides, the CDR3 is TGTGCCAGCAGCTCACCCAGCGGGAGCGAGACCCAGTACTTC.

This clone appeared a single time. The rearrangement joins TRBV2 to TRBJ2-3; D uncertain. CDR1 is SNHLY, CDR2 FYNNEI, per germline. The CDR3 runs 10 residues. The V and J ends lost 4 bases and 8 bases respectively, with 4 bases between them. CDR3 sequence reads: CASSAPTQYF. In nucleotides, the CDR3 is TGTGCCAGCAGTGCCCCTACGCAGTATTTT.

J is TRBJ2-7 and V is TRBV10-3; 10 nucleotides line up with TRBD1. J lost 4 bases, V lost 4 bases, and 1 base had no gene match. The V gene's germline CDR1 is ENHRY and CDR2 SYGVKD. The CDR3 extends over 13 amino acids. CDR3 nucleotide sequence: TGTGCCATCAGTGGGGGACAGGGGTACGAGCAGTACTTC. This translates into CAISGGQGYEQYF.

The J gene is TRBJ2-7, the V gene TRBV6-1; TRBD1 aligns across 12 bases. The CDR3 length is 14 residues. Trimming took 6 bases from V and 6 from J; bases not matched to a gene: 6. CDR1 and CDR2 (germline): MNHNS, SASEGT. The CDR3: CASRVRDRGREQYF. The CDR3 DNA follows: TGTGCCAGCAGGGTCCGGGACAGGGGGCGCGAGCAGTACTTC.

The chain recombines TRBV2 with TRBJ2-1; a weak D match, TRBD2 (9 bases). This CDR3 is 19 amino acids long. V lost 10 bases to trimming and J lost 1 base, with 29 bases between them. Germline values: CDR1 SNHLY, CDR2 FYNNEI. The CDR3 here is CATTPTGVAGGRSYNEQFF. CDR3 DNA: TGTGCCACCACTCCGACAGGGGTTGCGGGAGGGAGGTCCTACAATGAGCAGTTCTTC.

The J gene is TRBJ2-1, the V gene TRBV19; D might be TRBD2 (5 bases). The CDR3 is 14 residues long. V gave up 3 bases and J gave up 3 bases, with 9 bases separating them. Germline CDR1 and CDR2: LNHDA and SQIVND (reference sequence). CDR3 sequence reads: CASSISEIYNEQFF. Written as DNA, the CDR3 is TGTGCCAGTAGTATTAGCGAGATCTACAATGAGCAGTTCTTC.

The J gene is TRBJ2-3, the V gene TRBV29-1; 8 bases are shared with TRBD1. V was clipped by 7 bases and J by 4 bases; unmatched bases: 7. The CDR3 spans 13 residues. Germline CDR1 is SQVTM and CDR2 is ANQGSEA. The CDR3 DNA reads TGCAGCGCCTCCAGGGGGCGCGCAGATACGCAGTATTTT. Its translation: CSASRGRADTQYF.

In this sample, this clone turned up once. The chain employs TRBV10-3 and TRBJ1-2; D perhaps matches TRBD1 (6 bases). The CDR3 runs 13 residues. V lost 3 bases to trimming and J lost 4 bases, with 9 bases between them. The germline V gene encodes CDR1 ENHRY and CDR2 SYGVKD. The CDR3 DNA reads TGTGCCATCAGTGAAGTCAGGGGCTATGGCTACACCTTC. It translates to CAISEVRGYGYTF.

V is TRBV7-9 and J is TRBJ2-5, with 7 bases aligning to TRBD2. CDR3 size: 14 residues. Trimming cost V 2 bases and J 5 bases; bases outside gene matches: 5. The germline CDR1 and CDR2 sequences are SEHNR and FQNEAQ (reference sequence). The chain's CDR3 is CASSLSGGVETQYF. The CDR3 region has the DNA TGTGCCAGCAGCTTATCGGGGGGAGTGGAGACCCAGTACTTC.

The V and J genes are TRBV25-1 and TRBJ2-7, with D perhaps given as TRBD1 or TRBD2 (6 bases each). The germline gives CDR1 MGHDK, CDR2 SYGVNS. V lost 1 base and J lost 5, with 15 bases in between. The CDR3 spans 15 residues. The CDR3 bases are TGTGCCAGCAGTGAATTGGGGGGCGGGACCCACGAGCAGTACTTC. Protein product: CASSELGGGTHEQYF.

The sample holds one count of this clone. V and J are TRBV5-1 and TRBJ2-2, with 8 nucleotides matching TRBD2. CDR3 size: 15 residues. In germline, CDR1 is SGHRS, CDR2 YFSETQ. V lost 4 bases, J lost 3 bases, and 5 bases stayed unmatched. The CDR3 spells CASSTTSAYTGELFF. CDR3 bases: TGCGCCAGCAGCACGACTAGCGCCTACACCGGGGAGCTGTTTTTT.

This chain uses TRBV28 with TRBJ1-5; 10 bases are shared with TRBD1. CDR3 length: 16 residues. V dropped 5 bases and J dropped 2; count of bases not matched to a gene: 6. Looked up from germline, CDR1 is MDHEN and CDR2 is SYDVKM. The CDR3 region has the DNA TGTGCCAGCAGTGGGGACAGGGGCCCCGGCAATCAGCCCCAGCATTTT. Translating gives CASSGDRGPGNQPQHF.

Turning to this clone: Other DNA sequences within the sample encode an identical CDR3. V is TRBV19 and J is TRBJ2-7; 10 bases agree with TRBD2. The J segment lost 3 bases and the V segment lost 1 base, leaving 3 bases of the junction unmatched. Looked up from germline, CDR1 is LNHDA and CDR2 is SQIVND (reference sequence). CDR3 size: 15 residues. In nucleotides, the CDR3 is TGTGCCAGTAGTATAGGACTAGCGGGCGTCTACGAGCAGTACTTC. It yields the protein CASSIGLAGVYEQYF.

CDR3 residues: CASSLRDTLRGYTF. Here the CDR3 DNA reads TGTGCCAGCAGCTTAAGGGACACTTTAAGAGGCTACACCTTC. This chain uses TRBV7-2 with TRBJ1-2, with a tentative D call TRBD1 (6 bases). CDR3 length equals 14 residues. Germline lookup yields CDR1 SGHTA and CDR2 FQGNSA. V lost 2 bases and J 8 bases, leaving 15 bases between the germline ends. The whole variable domain, filled in from reference TRBV7-2 and TRBJ1-2, reads GAGVSQSPSNKVTEKGKDVELRCDPISGHTALYWYRQSLGQGLEFLIYFQGNSAPDKSGLPSDRFSAERTGGSVSTLTIQRTQQEDSAVYLCASSLRDTLRGYTFGSGTRLTVV.

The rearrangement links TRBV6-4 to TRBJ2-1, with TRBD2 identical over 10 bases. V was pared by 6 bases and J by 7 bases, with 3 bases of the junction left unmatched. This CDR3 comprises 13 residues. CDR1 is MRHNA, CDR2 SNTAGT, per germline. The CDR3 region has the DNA TGTGCCAGCAGCTGGACTAGCGGAAATGAGCAGTTCTTC. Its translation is CASSWTSGNEQFF.

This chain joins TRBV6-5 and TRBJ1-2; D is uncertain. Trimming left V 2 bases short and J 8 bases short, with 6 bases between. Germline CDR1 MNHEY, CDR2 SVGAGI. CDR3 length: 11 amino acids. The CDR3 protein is CASSYAGGYTF. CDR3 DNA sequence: TGTGCCAGCAGTTACGCCGGGGGCTACACCTTC.

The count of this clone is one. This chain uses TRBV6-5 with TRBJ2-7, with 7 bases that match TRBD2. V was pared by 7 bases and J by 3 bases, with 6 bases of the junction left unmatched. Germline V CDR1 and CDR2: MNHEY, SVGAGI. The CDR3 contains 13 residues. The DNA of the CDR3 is TGTGCCAGCACCCGACTAGCAGGCTACGAGCAGTACTTC. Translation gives CASTRLAGYEQYF.

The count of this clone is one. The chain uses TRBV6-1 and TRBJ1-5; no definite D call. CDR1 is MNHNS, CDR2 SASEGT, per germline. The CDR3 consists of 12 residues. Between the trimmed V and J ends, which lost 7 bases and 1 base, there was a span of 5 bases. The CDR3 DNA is TGTGCCAGCAAAAGGAGCAATCAGCCCCAGCATTTT. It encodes CASKRSNQPQHF.

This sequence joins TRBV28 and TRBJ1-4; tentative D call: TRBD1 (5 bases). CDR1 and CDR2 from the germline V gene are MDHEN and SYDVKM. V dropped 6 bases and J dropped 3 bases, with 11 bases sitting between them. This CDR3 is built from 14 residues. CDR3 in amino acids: CASRTTGANEKLFF. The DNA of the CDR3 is TGTGCCAGCAGGACTACAGGTGCTAATGAAAAACTGTTTTTT.

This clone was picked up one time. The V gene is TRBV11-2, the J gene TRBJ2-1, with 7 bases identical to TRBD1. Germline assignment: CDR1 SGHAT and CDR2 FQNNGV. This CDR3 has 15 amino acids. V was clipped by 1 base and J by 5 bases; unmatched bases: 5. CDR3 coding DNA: TGTGCCAGCAGCTTAGCCCCGGACAGGAACAATGAGCAGTTCTTC. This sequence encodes CASSLAPDRNNEQFF.